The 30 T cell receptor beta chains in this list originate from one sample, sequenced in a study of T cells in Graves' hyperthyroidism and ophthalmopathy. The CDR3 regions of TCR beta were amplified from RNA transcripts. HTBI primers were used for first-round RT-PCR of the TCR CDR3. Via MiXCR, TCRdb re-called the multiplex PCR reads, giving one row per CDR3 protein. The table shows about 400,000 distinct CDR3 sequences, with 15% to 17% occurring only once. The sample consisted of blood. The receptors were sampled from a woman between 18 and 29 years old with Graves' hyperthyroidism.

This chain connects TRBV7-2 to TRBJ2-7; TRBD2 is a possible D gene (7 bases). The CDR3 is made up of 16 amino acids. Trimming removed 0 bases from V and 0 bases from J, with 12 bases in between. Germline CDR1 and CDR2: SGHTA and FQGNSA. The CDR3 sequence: CASSLAPAGASYEQYF. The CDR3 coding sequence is TGTGCCAGCAGCTTAGCCCCTGCGGGGGCCTCCTACGAGCAGTACTTC.

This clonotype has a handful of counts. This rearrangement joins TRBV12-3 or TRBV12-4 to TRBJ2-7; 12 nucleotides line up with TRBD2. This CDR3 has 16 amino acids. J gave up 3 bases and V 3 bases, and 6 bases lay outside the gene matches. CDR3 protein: CASSFLRTSGNYEQYF. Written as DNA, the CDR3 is TGTGCCAGCAGTTTCCTCAGGACTAGCGGGAACTACGAGCAGTACTTC.

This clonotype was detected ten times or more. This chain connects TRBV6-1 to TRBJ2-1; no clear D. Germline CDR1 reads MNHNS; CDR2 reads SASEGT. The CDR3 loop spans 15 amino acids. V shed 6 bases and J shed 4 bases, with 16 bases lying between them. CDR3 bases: TGTGCCAGCAGAAAGACGGCAATACTTTACAATGAGCAGTTCTTC. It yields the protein CASRKTAILYNEQFF.

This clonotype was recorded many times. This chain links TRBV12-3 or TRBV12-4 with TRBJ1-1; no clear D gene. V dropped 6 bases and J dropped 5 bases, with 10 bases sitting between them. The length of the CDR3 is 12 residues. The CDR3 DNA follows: TGTGCCAGCAGCTCGGACGGGACTGAAGCTTTCTTT. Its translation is CASSSDGTEAFF.

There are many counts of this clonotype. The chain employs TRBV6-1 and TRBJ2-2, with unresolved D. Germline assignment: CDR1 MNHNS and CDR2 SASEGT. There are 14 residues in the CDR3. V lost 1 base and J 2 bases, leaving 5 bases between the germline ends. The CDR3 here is CASSEGPNTGELFF. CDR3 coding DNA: TGTGCCAGCAGTGAAGGCCCAAACACCGGGGAGCTGTTTTTT.

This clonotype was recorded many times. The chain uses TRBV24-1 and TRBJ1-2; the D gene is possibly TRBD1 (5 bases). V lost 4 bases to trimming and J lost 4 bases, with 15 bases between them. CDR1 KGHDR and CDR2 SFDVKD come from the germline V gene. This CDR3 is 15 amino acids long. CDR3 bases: TGTGCCACCAGTGAAGGAGGGGACGAACTCTATGGCTACACCTTC. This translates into CATSEGGDELYGYTF.

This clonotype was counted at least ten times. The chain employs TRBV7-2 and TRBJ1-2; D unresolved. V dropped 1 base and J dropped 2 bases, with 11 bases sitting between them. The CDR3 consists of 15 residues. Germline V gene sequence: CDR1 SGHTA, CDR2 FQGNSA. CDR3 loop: CASSLVLGQNYGYTF. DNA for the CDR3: TGTGCCAGCAGCTTAGTTCTAGGTCAGAACTATGGCTACACCTTC.

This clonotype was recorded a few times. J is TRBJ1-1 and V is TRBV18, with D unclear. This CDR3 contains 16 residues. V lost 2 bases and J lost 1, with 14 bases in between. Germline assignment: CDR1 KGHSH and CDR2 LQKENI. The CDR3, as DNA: TGTGCCAGCTCACCAGTCGACGGCGACGGGAACACTGAAGCTTTCTTT. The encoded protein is CASSPVDGDGNTEAFF.

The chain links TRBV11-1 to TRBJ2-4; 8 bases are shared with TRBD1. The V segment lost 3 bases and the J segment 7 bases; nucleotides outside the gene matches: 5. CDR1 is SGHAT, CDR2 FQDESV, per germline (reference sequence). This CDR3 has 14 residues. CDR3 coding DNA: TGTGCCAGCAGCTTGGGGCAGGGGGCGAACATTCAGTACTTC. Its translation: CASSLGQGANIQYF.

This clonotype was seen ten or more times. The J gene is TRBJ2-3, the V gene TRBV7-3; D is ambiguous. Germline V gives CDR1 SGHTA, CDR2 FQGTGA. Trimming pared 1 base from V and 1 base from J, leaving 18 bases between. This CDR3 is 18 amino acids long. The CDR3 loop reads CASSLIASRKSGTDTQYF. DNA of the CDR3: TGTGCCAGCAGCTTAATAGCCTCTCGAAAGAGCGGCACAGATACGCAGTATTTT.

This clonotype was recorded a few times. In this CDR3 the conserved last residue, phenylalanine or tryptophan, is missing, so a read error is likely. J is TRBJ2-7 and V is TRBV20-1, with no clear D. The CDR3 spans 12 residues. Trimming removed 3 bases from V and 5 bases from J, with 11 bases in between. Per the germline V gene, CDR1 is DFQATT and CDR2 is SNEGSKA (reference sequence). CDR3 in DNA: TGCAGTGCTAGTCCCTCCCCCAACGAGCAGTACCTC. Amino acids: CSASPSPNEQYL.

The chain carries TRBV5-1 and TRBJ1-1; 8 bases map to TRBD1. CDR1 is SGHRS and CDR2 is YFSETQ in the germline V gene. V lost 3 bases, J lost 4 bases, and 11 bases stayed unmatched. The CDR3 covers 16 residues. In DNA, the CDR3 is TGCGCCAGCAGCTCCACGACCAGGGGGCTAGGCACTGAAGCTTTCTTT. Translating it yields CASSSTTRGLGTEAFF. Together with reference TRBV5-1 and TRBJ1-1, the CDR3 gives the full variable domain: KAGVTQTPRYLIKTRGQQVTLSCSPISGHRSVSWYQQTPGQGLQFLFEYFSETQRNKGNFPGRFSGRQFSNSRSEMNVSTLELGDSALYLCASSSTTRGLGTEAFFGQGTRLTVV.

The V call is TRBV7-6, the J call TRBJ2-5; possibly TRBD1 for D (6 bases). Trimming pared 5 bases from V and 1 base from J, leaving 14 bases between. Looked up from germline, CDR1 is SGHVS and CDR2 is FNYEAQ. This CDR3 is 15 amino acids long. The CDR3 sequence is CASSSPPRGQETQYF. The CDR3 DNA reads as TGTGCCAGCAGCAGCCCCCCCAGGGGCCAAGAGACCCAGTACTTC.

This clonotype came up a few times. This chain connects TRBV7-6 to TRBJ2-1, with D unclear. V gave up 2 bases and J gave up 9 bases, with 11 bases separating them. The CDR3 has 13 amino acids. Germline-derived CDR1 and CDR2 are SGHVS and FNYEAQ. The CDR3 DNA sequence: TGTGCCAGCAGCTTAAAAGAAGGCACTGAGCAGTTCTTC. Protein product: CASSLKEGTEQFF.

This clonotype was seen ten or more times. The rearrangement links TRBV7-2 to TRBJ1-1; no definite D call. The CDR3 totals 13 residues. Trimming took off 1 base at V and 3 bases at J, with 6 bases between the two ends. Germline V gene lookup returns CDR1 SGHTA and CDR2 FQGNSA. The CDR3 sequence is CASSLGMDTEAFF. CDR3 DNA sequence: TGTGCCAGCAGCTTAGGTATGGACACTGAAGCTTTCTTT.

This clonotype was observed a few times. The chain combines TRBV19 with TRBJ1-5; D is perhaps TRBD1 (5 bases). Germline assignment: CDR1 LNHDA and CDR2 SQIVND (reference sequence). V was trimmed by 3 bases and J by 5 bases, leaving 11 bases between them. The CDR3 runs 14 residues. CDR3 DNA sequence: TGTGCCAGTAGTATGTGGGACTCCTATCAGCCCCAGCATTTT. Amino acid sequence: CASSMWDSYQPQHF.

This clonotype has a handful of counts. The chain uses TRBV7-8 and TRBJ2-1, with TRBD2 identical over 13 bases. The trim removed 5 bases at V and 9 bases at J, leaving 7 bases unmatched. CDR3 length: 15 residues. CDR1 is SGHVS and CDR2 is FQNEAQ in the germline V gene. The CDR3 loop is CASSPGTSGVSEQFF. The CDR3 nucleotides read TGTGCCAGCAGCCCTGGGACTAGCGGGGTCAGTGAGCAGTTCTTC.

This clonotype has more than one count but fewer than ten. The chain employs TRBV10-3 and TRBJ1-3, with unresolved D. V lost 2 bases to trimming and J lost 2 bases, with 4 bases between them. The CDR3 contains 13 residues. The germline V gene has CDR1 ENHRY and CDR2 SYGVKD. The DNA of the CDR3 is TGTGCCATCAGTGAGGGGGCTGGAAACACCATATATTTT. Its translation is CAISEGAGNTIYF.

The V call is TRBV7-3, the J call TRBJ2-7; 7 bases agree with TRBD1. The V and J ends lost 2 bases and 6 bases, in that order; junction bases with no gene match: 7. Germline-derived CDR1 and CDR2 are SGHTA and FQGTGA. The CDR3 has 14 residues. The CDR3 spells CASSLDRAPGEQYF. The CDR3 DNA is TGTGCCAGCAGCTTAGACAGGGCCCCGGGCGAGCAGTACTTC.

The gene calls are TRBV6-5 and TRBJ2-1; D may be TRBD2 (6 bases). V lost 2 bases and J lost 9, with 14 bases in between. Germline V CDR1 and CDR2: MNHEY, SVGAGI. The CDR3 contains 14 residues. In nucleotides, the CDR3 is TGTGCCAGCAGTTACCCGGCAGGGCGGGGTGAGCAGTTCTTC. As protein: CASSYPAGRGEQFF.

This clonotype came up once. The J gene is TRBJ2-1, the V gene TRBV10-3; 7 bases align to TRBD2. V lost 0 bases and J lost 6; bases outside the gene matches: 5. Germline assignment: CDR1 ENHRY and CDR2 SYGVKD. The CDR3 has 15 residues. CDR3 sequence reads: CAISESGRELNEQFF. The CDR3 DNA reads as TGTGCCATCAGTGAGTCCGGGCGGGAGCTCAATGAGCAGTTCTTC.

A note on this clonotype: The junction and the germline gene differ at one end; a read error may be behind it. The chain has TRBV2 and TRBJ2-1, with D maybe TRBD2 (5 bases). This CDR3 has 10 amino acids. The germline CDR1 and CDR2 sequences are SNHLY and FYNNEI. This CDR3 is CASSDTRVLF. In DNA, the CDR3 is TGTGCCAGCAGTGATACTAGGGTTCTCTTC.

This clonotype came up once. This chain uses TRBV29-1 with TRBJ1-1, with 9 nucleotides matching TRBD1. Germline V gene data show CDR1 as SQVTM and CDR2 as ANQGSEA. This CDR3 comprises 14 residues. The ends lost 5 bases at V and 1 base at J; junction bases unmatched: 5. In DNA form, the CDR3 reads TGCAGCGTTCCCGGACAGGGGTGGAACACTGAAGCTTTCTTT. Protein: CSVPGQGWNTEAFF.

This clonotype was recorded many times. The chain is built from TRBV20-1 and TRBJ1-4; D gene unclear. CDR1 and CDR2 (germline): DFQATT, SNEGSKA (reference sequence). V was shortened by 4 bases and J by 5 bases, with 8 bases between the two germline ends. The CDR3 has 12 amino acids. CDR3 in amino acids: CSAIARNEKLFF. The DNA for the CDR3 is TGCAGTGCTATCGCAAGAAATGAAAAACTGTTTTTT.

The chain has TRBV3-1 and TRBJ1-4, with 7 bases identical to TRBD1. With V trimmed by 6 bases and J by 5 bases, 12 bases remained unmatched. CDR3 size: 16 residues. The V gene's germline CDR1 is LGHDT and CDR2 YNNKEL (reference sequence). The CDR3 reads CASSLQGGQRNEKLFF. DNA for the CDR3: TGTGCCAGCAGTCTCCAGGGGGGACAGCGAAATGAAAAACTGTTTTTT.

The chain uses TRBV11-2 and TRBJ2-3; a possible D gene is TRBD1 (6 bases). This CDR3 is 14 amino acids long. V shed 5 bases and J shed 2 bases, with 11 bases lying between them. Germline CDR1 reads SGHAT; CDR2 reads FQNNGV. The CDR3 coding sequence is TGTGCCAGCAGCACCGAGGGGGACACAGATACGCAGTATTTT. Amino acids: CASSTEGDTDTQYF.

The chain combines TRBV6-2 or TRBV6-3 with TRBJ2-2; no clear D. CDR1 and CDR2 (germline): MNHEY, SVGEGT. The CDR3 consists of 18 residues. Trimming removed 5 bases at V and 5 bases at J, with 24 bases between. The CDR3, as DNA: TGTGCCAGCAGTCCGTATAATATATCAGGATTGTGGACCGGGGAGCTGTTTTTT. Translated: CASSPYNISGLWTGELFF.

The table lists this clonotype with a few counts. CDR3 DNA: TGTGCCAGCAGGTCGACAGGGGTAGGGGCCAACGTCCTGACTTTC. It specifies CASRSTGVGANVLTF. V gene TRBV12-3 or TRBV12-4 combines with J gene TRBJ2-6, with 8 bases matching TRBD1. Trimming cost V 6 bases and J 4 bases; bases outside gene matches: 5. CDR3 length equals 15 residues.

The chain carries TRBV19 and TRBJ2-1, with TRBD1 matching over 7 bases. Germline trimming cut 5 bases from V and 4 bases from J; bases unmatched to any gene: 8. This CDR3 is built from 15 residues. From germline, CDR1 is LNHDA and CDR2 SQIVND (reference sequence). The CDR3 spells CASSYRQGQYNEQFF. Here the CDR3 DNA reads TGTGCCAGTAGTTACCGACAGGGTCAATACAATGAGCAGTTCTTC.

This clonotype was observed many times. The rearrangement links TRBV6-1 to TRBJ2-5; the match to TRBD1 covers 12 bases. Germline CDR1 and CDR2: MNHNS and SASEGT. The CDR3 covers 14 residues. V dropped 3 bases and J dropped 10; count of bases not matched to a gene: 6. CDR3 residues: CASSDRDRGPFQYF. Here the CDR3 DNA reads TGTGCCAGCAGTGACCGGGACAGGGGGCCGTTCCAGTACTTC.